This T cell receptor beta chain was profiled in a study of regulatory T cells in long-lasting Graves disease. This sample's time point: newly diagnosed GD, antithyroid drugs for less than 3 months. Making the TCR library involved RNA that had been extracted from PBMCs. Many counts were recorded for this clonotype. What it binds is not known. To make TCR beta libraries, researchers used iRepertoire HTBI primers and Arm-PCR of CDR3 regions. MiXCR, run by TCRdb on the multiplex PCR reads, gives a single entry per CDR3 protein. The sample lists about 350,000 distinct CDR3 sequences; 15% to 20% were seen once. The trim removed 5 bases at V and 3 bases at J, leaving 13 bases unmatched. The CDR3 has 18 amino acids. Notes on the study in general: Newly diagnosed disease favored TRBV20-1 and TRBJ2-1 over persistent disease.

This sample was shared with a second study, whose subject was T cells in Graves' hyperthyroidism and ophthalmopathy. That work states: Graves' hyperthyroidism showing no ophthalmopathy progression within 18 months was considered stable. A patient was excluded if there was uncontrolled infection, other autoimmune disease, pregnancy or lactation. Ophthalmopathy cases were set apart from stable hyperthyroidism by a 13 V-J model.

The sample in question was peripheral blood mononuclear cells (PBMCs), obtained at new diagnosis, from a patient treated with antithyroid drugs. V usage is TRBV12-3 or TRBV12-4 and J usage is TRBJ1-5; TRBD1 matches at 10 bases. The sequence was obtained from a man aged 40-50 years with Graves disease. The CDR3 sequence: CASSPPIWDRGINQPQHF. The CDR3 nucleotides read TGTGCCAGCAGTCCCCCAATCTGGGACAGGGGAATCAATCAGCCCCAGCATTTT.